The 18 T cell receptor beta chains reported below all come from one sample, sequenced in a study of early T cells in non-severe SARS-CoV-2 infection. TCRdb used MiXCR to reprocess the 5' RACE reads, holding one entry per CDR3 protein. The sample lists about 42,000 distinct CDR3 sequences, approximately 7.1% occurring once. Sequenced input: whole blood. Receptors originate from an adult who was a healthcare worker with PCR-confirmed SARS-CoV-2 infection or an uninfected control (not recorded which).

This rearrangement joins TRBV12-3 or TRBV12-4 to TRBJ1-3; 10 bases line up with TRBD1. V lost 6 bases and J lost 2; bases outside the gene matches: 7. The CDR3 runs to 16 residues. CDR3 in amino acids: CASRTGQGVTGNTIYF. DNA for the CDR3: TGTGCCAGCAGAACAGGACAGGGGGTTACTGGAAACACCATATATTTT.

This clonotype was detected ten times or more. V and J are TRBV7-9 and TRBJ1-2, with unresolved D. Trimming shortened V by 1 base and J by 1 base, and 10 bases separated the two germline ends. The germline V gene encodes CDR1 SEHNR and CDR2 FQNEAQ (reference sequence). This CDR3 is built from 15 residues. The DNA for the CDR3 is TGTGCCAGCAGCTTAGAGGACGACATTAACTATGGCTACACCTTC. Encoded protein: CASSLEDDINYGYTF.

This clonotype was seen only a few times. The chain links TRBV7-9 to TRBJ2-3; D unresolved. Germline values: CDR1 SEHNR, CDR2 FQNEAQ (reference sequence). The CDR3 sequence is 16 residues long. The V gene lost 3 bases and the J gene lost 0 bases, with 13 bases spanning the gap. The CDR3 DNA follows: TGTGCCAGCAGCTTCCCCCGCCAAAGCAGCACAGATACGCAGTATTTT. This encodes CASSFPRQSSTDTQYF.

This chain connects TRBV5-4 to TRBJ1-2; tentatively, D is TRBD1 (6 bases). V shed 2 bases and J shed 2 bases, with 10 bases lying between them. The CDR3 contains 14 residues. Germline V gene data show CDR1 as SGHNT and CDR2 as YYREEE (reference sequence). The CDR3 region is CASSLKTGNYGYTF. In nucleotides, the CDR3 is TGTGCCAGCAGCTTAAAGACAGGCAACTATGGCTACACCTTC.

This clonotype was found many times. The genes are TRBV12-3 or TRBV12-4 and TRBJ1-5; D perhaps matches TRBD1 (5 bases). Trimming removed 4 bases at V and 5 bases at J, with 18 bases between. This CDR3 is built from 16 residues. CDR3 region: CASSSPQGYYDQPQHF. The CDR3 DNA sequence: TGTGCCAGCAGTTCGCCCCAGGGATATTACGATCAGCCCCAGCATTTT.

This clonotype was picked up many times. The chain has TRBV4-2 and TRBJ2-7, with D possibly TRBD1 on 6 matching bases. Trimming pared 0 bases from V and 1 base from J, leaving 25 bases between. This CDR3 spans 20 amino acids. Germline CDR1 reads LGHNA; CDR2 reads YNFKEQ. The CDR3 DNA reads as TGTGCCAGCAGCCAAGATATTCGCAGGGAAGACGGGACACCTTCCTACGAGCAGTACTTC. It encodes CASSQDIRREDGTPSYEQYF.

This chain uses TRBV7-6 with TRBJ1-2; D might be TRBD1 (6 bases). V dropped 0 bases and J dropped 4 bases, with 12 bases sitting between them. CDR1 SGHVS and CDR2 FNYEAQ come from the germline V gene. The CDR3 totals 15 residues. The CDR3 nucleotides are TGTGCCAGCAGCTTAGCCCCACAGGGCAGCTATGGCTACACCTTC. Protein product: CASSLAPQGSYGYTF.

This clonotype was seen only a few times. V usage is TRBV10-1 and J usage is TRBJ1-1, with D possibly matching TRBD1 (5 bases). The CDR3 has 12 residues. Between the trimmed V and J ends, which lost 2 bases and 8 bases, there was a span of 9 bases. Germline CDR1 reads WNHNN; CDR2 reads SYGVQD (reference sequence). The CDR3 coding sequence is TGCGCCAGCAGTGAGGACAGACGGGAAGCTTTCTTT. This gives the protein CASSEDRREAFF.

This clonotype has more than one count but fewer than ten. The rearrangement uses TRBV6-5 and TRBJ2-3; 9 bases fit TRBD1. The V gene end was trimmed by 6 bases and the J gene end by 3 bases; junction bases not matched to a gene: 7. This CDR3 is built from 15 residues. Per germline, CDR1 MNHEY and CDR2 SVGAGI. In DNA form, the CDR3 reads TGTGCCAGCAGACGGGGACAGGGTGTAACAGATACGCAGTATTTT. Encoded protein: CASRRGQGVTDTQYF.

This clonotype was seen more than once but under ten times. CDR3 sequence (DNA): TGCGCCAGCAGCCAAGATAGCCGGGGGCGCTCCTACGAGCAGTACTTC. Amino acids: CASSQDSRGRSYEQYF. This rearrangement joins TRBV4-3 to TRBJ2-7, with D possibly called TRBD1 or TRBD2 (6 bases each). The V gene lost 0 bases and the J gene lost 0 bases, with 12 bases spanning the gap. This CDR3 region has 16 residues. Germline values: CDR1 LGHNA, CDR2 YSLEER.

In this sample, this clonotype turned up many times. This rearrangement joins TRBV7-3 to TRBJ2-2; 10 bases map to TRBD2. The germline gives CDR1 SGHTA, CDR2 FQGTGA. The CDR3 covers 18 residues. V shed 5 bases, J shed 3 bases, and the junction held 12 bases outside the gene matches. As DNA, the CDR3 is TGTGCCAGCAGCCCCCTCGGAGTAGCGGGGGGCGACACCGGGGAGCTGTTTTTT. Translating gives CASSPLGVAGGDTGELFF. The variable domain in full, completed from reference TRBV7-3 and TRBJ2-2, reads GAGVSQTPSNKVTEKGKYVELRCDPISGHTALYWYRQSLGQGPEFLIYFQGTGAADDSGLPNDRFFAVRPEGSVSTLKIQRTERGDSAVYLCASSPLGVAGGDTGELFFGEGSRLTVL.

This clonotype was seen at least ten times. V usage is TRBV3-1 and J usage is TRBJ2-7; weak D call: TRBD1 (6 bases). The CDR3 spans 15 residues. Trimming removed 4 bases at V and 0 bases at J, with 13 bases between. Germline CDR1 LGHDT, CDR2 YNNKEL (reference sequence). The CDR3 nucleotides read TGTGCCAGCAGCCCTTGGGGGACACTCTCCTACGAGCAGTACTTC. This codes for CASSPWGTLSYEQYF.

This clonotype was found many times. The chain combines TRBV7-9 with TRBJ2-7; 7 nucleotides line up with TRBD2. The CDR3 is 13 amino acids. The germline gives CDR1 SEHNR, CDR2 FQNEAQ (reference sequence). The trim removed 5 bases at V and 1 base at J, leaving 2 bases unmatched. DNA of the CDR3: TGTGCCAGCAGCACCGGGGGGTCCTACGAGCAGTACTTC. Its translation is CASSTGGSYEQYF.

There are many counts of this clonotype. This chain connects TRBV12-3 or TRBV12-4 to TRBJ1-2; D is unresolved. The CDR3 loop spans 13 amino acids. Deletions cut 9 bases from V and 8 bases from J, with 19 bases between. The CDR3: CASLEAGQRGYTF. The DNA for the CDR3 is TGTGCCAGTCTAGAGGCGGGCCAGCGGGGCTACACCTTC.

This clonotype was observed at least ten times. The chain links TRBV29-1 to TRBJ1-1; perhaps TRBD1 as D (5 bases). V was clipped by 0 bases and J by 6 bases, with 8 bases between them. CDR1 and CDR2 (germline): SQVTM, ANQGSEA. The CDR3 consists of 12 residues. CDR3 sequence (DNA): TGCAGCGTTGAAGACAGGGAACCTGAAGCTTTCTTT. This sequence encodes CSVEDREPEAFF.

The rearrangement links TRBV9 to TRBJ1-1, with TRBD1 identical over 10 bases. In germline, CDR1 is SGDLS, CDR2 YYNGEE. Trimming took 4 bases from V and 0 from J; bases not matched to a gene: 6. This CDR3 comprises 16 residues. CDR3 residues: CASSLGQGSLNTEAFF. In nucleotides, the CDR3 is TGTGCCAGCAGCTTGGGACAGGGGAGTCTGAACACTGAAGCTTTCTTT.

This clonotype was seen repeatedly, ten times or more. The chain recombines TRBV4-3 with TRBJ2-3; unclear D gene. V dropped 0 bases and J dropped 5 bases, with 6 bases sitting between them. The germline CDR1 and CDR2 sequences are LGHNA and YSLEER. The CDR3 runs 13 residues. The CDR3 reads CASSQEEEDTQYF. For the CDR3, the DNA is TGCGCCAGCAGCCAAGAAGAGGAAGATACGCAGTATTTT.

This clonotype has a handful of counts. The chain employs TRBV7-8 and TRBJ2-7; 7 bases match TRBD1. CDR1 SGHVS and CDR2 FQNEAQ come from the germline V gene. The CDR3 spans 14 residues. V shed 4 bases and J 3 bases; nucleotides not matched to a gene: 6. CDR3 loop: CASSSSGQDYEQYF. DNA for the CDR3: TGTGCCAGCAGCTCATCAGGACAGGACTACGAGCAGTACTTC.